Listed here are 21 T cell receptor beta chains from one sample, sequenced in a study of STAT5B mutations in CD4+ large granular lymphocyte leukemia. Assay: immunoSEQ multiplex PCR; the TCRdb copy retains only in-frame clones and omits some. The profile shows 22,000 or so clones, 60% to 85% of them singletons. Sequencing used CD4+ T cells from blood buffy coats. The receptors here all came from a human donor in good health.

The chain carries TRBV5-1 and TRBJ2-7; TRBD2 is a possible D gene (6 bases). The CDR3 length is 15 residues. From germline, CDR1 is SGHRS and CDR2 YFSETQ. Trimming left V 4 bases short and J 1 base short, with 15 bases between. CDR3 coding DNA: TGCGCCAGCAGCCTAAGCGGGTCCAGGTCCTACGAGCAGTACTTC. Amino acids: CASSLSGSRSYEQYF.

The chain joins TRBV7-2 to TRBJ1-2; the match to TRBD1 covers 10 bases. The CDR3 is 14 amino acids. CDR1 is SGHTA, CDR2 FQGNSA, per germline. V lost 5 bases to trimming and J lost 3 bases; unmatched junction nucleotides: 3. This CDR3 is CASSGGTGDYGYTF. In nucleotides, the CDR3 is TGTGCCAGCAGCGGAGGGACAGGGGACTATGGCTACACCTTC.

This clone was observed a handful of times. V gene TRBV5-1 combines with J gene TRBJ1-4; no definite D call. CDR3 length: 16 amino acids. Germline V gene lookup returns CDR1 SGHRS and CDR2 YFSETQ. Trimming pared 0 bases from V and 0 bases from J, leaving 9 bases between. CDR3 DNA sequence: TGCGCCAGCAGCTTGGGACTCCGGTCAACTAATGAAAAACTGTTTTTT. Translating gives CASSLGLRSTNEKLFF.

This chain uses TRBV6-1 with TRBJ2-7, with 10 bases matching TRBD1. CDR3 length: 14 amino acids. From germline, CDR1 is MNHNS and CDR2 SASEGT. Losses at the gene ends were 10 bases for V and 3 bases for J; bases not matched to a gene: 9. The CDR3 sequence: CATYDRGRNYEQYF. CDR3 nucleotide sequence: TGTGCCACATACGACAGGGGGCGAAACTACGAGCAGTACTTC.

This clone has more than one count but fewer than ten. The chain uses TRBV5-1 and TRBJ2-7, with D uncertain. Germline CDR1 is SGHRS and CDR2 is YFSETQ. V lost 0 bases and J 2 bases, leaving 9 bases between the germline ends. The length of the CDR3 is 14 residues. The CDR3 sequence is CASSLVAATYEQYF. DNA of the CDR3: TGCGCCAGCAGCTTGGTGGCGGCCACCTACGAGCAGTACTTC.

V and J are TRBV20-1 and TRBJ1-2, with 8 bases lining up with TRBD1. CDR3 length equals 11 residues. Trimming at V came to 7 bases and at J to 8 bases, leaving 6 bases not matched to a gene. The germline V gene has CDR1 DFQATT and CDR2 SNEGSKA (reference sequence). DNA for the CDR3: TGCAGTGTCACGGACAGGGAAGGCTACACCTTC. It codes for CSVTDREGYTF.

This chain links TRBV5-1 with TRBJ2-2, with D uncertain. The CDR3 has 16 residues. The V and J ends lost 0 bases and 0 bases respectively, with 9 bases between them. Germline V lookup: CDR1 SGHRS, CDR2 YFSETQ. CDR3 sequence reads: CASSLVPITNTGELFF. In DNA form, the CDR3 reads TGCGCCAGCAGCTTGGTACCGATTACGAACACCGGGGAGCTGTTTTTT. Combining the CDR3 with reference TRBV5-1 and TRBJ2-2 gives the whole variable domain KAGVTQTPRYLIKTRGQQVTLSCSPISGHRSVSWYQQTPGQGLQFLFEYFSETQRNKGNFPGRFSGRQFSNSRSEMNVSTLELGDSALYLCASSLVPITNTGELFFGEGSRLTVL.

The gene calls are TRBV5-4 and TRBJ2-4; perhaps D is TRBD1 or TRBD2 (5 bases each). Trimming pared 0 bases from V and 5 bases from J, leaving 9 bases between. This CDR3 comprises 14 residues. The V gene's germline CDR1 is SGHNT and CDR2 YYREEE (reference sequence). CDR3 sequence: CASSLVGVQNIQYF. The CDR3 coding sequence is TGTGCCAGCAGCTTGGTGGGGGTACAAAACATTCAGTACTTC.

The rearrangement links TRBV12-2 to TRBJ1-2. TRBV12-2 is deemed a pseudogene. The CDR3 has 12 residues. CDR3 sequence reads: CASRFLHYGYTF. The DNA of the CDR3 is TGTGCAAGTCGCTTCCTGCACTATGGCTACACCTTC.

The chain's CDR3 is CASSQSGTSGTNTGELFF. The CDR3 DNA reads as TGCGCCAGCAGCCAGTCCGGGACTAGCGGGACGAACACCGGGGAGCTGTTTTTT. V and J are TRBV4-3 and TRBJ2-2, with 13 nucleotides matching TRBD2. Per germline, CDR1 LGHNA and CDR2 YSLEER. V trimming: 3 bases; J trimming: 0 bases; junction bases outside the gene matches: 4. This CDR3 has 18 amino acids.

The CDR3 is CASSPNGDTQYF. CDR3 DNA: TGTGCCAGCAGCCCCAACGGAGATACGCAGTATTTT. The J gene is TRBJ2-3, the V gene TRBV7-8, with D hard to call. Trimming removed 5 bases from V and 5 bases from J, with 8 bases in between. Germline V gene sequence: CDR1 SGHVS, CDR2 FQNEAQ. The CDR3 runs 12 residues.

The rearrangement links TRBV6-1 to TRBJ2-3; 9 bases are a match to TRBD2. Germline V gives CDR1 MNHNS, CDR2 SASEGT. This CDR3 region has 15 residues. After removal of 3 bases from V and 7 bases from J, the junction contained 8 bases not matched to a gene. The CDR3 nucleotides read TGTGCCAGCAGTGACAGACTAGCGGCAGCCAATACGCAGTATTTT. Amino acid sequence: CASSDRLAAANTQYF.

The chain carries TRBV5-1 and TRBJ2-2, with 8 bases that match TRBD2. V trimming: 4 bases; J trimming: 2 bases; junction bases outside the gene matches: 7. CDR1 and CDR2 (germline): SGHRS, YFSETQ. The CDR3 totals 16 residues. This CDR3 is CASSPRLAGNTGELFF. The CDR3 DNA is TGCGCCAGCAGCCCCCGGCTAGCGGGTAACACCGGGGAGCTGTTTTTT.

CDR3 residues: CASSFGLAIYNEQFF. CDR3 bases: TGTGCCAGCAGCTTCGGACTAGCGATATACAATGAGCAGTTCTTC. The rearrangement links TRBV7-3 to TRBJ2-1, with 9 bases aligning to TRBD2. The CDR3 runs 15 residues. Germline trimming cut 3 bases from V and 4 bases from J; bases unmatched to any gene: 4. Germline assignment: CDR1 SGHTA and CDR2 FQGTGA.

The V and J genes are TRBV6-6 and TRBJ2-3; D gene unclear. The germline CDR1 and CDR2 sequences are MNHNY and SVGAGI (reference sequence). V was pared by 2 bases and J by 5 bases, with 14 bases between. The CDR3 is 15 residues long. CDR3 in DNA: TGTGCCAGCAGTTACACCGATGGCGTTAGAGATACGCAGTATTTT. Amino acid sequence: CASSYTDGVRDTQYF.

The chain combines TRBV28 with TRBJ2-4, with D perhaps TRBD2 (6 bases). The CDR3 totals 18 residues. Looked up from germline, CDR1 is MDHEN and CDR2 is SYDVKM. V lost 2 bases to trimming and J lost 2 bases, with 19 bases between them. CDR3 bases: TGTGCCAGCAGTTTACCCGGGGATGGAGGGTTTCCCAAAAACATTCAGTACTTC. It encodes CASSLPGDGGFPKNIQYF. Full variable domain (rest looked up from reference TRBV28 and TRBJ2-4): DVKVTQSSRYLVKRTGEKVFLECVQDMDHENMFWYRQDPGLGLRLIYFSYDVKMKEKGDIPEGYSVSREKKERFSLILESASTNQTSMYLCASSLPGDGGFPKNIQYFGAGTRLSVL.

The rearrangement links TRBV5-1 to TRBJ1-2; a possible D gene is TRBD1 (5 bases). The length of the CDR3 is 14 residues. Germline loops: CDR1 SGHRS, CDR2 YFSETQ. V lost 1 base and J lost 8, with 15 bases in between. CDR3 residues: CASSLFWQGQGYTF. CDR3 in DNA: TGCGCCAGCAGCTTGTTCTGGCAGGGCCAGGGCTACACCTTC.

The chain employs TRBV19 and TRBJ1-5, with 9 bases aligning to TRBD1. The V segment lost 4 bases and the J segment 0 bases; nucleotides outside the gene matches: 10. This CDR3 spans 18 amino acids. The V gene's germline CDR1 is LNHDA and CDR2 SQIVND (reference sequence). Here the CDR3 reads CASSSLWDRVYSNQPQHF. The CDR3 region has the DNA TGTGCCAGTAGTAGCTTATGGGACAGGGTCTATAGCAATCAGCCCCAGCATTTT.

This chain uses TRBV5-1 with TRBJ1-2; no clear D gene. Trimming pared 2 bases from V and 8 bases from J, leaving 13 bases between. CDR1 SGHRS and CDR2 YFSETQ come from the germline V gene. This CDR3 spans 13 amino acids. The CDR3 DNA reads TGCGCCAGCAGCTTCGACCCCTCGGGGGGCTACACCTTC. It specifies CASSFDPSGGYTF.

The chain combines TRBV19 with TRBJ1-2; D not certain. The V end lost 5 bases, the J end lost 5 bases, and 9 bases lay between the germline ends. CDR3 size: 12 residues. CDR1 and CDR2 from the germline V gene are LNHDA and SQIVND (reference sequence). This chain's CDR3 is CASSLAPYGYTF. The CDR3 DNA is TGTGCCAGTAGTCTCGCTCCTTATGGCTACACCTTC.

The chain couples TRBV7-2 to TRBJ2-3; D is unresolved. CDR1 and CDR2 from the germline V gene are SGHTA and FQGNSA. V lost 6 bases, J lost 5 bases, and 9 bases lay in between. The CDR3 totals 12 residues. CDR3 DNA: TGTGCCAGCAGTCGCCCGAGAGATACGCAGTATTTT. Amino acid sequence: CASSRPRDTQYF.